This T cell receptor beta chain was sequenced in a study of Graves' ophthalmopathy and Graves' hyperthyroidism. Notes on the study in general: Ophthalmopathy progression prediction by the model yielded a sensitivity of more than 60% and a specificity of under 80%.

Details on this clonotype: Antigen unknown. Here the CDR3 omits its conserved ending phenylalanine or tryptophan, so a read error is the likely source. Because the CDR3's place on the DNA is in doubt, the DNA is left out and the CDR3 is given as listed by TCRdb.

The germline gives CDR1 LNHNV, CDR2 YYDKDF (reference sequence). The CDR3 comprises 10 residues, both ends counted. Beta-chain TCR CDR3 regions were amplified from RNA transcripts. In the first round, RT-PCR was carried out with HTBI primers, and a multiplex PCR formed the second round. Each CDR3 protein is one row after TCRdb ran MiXCR on the multiplex PCR reads. The data contain 450,000 to 600,000 distinct CDR3 sequences, just under 40% of them singletons. Material for sequencing was peripheral blood or thyroid tissue (not recorded which). The V gene is TRBV15, the J gene TRBJ2-7. This clonotype originated in an adult man with Graves' hyperthyroidism. The CDR3: CATSRVRADT.